This T cell receptor (beta chain) emerged from a study of blood T cell repertoires in COVID-19. In the source study's methods: For nucleated cells, counts were estimated from reference gene primer amplification. TCRdb's copy holds only in-frame clones and misses some; the assay was immunoSEQ multiplex PCR. D and trimming come from the DNA, and the V and J calls and clone size come from that table. The data contain about 140,000 clones, around 83% of them singletons. CDR1 and CDR2 (germline): MGHRA, YSYEKL. The V and J ends lost 4 bases and 5 bases, in that order; junction bases with no gene match: 4. The length of the CDR3 is 13 residues.

The clonotype comes from an older woman with acute or convalescent COVID-19. The V call is TRBV4-1, the J call TRBJ1-2, with TRBD1 matching over 7 bases. Sequencing was carried out using peripheral blood. The CDR3 loop reads CASSPTTGYGYTF. CDR3 bases: TGCGCCAGCAGCCCAACGACAGGGTATGGCTACACCTTC.